This TCR beta chain emerged from a study of shared clonotypes between healthy human individuals. CD45RO negativity and positive selection for CCR7 defined naive CD8 cells, a population that excluded terminally differentiated effector memory CD45RA+ cells. Study-wide findings and caveats: Clonotypes shared by all four donors outscored non-shared clonotypes in generation probability.

Only in-frame clones appear in the TCRdb table, and some are missing; sequencing was by immunoSEQ multiplex PCR. Of a few hundred thousand clones in the sample, about 95% are singletons; the top ten hold 0.11%. CDR1 is MNHEY and CDR2 is SVGAGI in the germline V gene. CDR3 length: 15 residues. The V end was cut by 5 bases, the J end by 3 bases, with 17 bases between. This clone was detected once. Its specificity is unknown. This TCR was recovered from a woman aged 25 to 39 in good health. The chain recombines TRBV6-5 with TRBJ2-7, with TRBD1 as a possible D gene (5 bases). Sequenced input: naive CD8+ T cells sorted from blood. CDR3 region: CASSLGLDTNYEQYF. In DNA form, the CDR3 reads TGTGCCAGCAGTCTCGGTTTGGACACAAACTACGAGCAGTACTTC.